Listed below are T cell receptor beta chains from one sample, sequenced in a study of blood T cell repertoires in COVID-19. Repertoires were generated with immunoSEQ multiplex PCR, while TCRdb's copy carries only in-frame clones and drops some. The data show about 160,000 clones, 75% to 90% seen once. The material sequenced was peripheral blood. The receptors shown here come from a human donor with acute or convalescent COVID-19. The donor label of this sample is uncertain. CDR3s include the opening cysteine and the closing phenylalanine or tryptophan. D genes are given only for firm matches. Rows give clone size only sometimes, using once, few, many, or a class for an expanded clone.

abundance,d_gene,j_gene,v_gene,CDR3aa
.,TRBD1,TRBJ1-2,TRBV5-5,CASSSGGWGYGYTF
.,TRBD1,TRBJ1-4,TRBV19,CASSRTGSDEKLFF
.,.,TRBJ1-5,TRBV3-1/TRBV3-2,CASSQEGAPQPQHF
.,.,TRBJ1-2,TRBV7-9,CASSLEQAYGYTF
.,TRBD1,TRBJ1-1,TRBV4-1,CASSHETGTGAFF
.,TRBD2,TRBJ2-7,TRBV19,CASSKGLAGTSYEQYF
.,.,TRBJ1-1,TRBV6-5,CASNKAGLNTEAFF
.,TRBD1,TRBJ1-5,TRBV15,CATTLDRGRNQPQHF
.,.,TRBJ1-6,TRBV5-1,CASSLAGTTSSYNSPLHF
.,.,TRBJ1-2,TRBV18,CASSFSTDNYGYTF
.,.,TRBJ1-1,TRBV30,CAWSTGGGQNTEAFF
few,TRBD1,TRBJ1-5,TRBV18,CASSLVRGTGESLNQPQHF
.,TRBD2,TRBJ2-3,TRBV28,CASNAPGLATDTQYF
.,TRBD1,TRBJ1-2,TRBV5-6,CASSSRGAGGYYGYTF
.,.,TRBJ1-3,TRBV6-1,CASSEAVSGGRKDTIYF
.,TRBD1,TRBJ1-5,TRBV18,CASSRTGGLNQPQHF
.,TRBD1,TRBJ1-3,TRBV3-1/TRBV3-2,CASSFDRARNTIYF
few,TRBD1,TRBJ2-3,TRBV7-9,CASSSPPPGGRSTDTQYF
.,.,TRBJ1-2,TRBV18,CASSFDEGIEGYTF
.,.,TRBJ2-5,TRBV5-8,CASSPRGSQETQYF
.,TRBD2,TRBJ2-6,TRBV19,CASSMGRGWVSGANVLTF
.,.,TRBJ2-2,TRBV30,CAGGGGRNTGELFF
.,.,TRBJ2-7,TRBV15,CATSRGQQYEQYF
.,.,TRBJ1-2,TRBV7-9,CASSIGVNYGYTF
.,TRBD1,TRBJ1-2,TRBV2,CASTLFDRGLDGYTF
.,.,TRBJ2-3,TRBV20-1,CSASRVYATSTDTQYF
.,TRBD1,TRBJ1-1,TRBV29-1,CSVDQGVNTEAFF
.,.,TRBJ1-5,TRBV6-5,CASSAGFSTYQPQHF
.,TRBD1,TRBJ1-2,TRBV7-9,CASSSQGDTYGYTF
few,TRBD1,TRBJ1-6,TRBV5-1,CASSFLWDSKRSAPLHF
.,.,TRBJ1-6,TRBV7-9,CAIAGLGNSPLHF
.,TRBD1,TRBJ1-2,TRBV28,CASSVPGQGAYRGDGYTF
once,TRBD2,TRBJ2-1,TRBV3-1/TRBV3-2,CASSRTEIGTSGAHVFF
.,.,TRBJ1-5,TRBV28,CASSSFSNQPQHF
.,.,TRBJ1-2,TRBV4-3,CASSQELGQYGYTF
.,TRBD1,TRBJ1-1,TRBV27,CASSLLGGGEAFF
.,.,TRBJ1-2,TRBV18,CASSPTGSYGYTF
.,.,TRBJ1-1,TRBV3-1/TRBV3-2,CASSHTGRAEAFF
.,.,TRBJ1-5,TRBV11-2,CASSFPGTNQPQHF
.,.,TRBJ2-1,TRBV19,CASSIVGGGHNEQFF
.,TRBD2,TRBJ2-1,TRBV7-2,CASSSPGGGNPSYNEQFF
.,.,TRBJ2-2,TRBV11-2,CASSYTNTGELFF
medium-sized,.,TRBJ1-2,TRBV5-6,CASSPISWVRNGYTF
.,.,TRBJ1-1,TRBV5-1,CASSFVQGSTAEAFF
.,.,TRBJ2-7,TRBV7-2,CASSLAEMRTYEQYF
.,.,TRBJ2-7,TRBV5-1,CASSSGRTVEVYEQYF
.,.,TRBJ2-4,TRBV19,CASSIATSLAKNIQYF